Each of the 23 T cell receptor beta chains below was sequenced from the same sample in a study of naive and memory T cell subsets. Two oligonucleotides, mixed equimolar, formed the beta constant-region primer covering TRBC1 and TRBC2. Each CDR3 protein is one row after TCRdb ran MiXCR on the UMI-ligation and nested PCR reads. This sample carries tens of thousands of distinct CDR3 sequences, around 13% of them seen once, and the ten largest clones take 0.9% to 0.95%. The sequencing input was central memory CD4+ T cells from blood. The receptors stem from a human donor in good health.

This clonotype was detected ten times or more. The chain combines TRBV10-3 with TRBJ2-2; 12 bases agree with TRBD2. In germline, CDR1 is ENHRY, CDR2 SYGVKD. The CDR3 is made up of 14 amino acids. The J segment lost 9 bases and the V segment lost 4 bases, leaving 3 bases of the junction unmatched. The CDR3 spells CAISGTSGNRELFF. The CDR3 bases are TGTGCCATCAGTGGGACTAGCGGGAACAGGGAGCTGTTTTTT.

This clonotype turned up a few times. The chain is built from TRBV5-1 and TRBJ1-1; TRBD1 aligns across 7 bases. Looked up from germline, CDR1 is SGHRS and CDR2 is YFSETQ. V shed 3 bases and J 3 bases; nucleotides not matched to a gene: 11. The CDR3 is 16 amino acids. The CDR3 DNA reads as TGCGCCAGCAGCTCAGGGGGGGCCCCCAGTGACACTGAAGCTTTCTTT. This codes for CASSSGGAPSDTEAFF.

The CDR3 nucleotides are TGTGCCAGCAGCCACGGGCAGGGTGATTGGAGCTCCTATAATTCACCCCTCCACTTT. Translating it yields CASSHGQGDWSSYNSPLHF. This chain connects TRBV21-1 to TRBJ1-6; the table's D call of TRBD1 was not tested on the DNA. TRBV21-1 is recorded as a pseudogene. The CDR3 has 19 amino acids.

The CDR3 region has the DNA TGTGCCACCAGGGGTAGCGAAGGTTACAATGAGCAGTTCTTC. As protein: CATRGSEGYNEQFF. This sequence joins TRBV24-1 and TRBJ2-1, with D perhaps matching TRBD2 (5 bases). Germline CDR1 KGHDR, CDR2 SFDVKD. The CDR3 totals 14 residues. V lost 7 bases, J lost 4 bases, and 13 bases lay in between.

Many counts were recorded for this clonotype. This sequence joins TRBV7-9 and TRBJ2-7; 8 positions agree with TRBD1. With V trimmed by 4 bases and J by 5 bases, 1 base remained unmatched. The germline V gene has CDR1 SEHNR and CDR2 FQNEAQ (reference sequence). The CDR3 covers 12 residues. The CDR3 nucleotides are TGTGCCAGCAGCTCGACAGGGGACGAGCAGTACTTC. Translating it yields CASSSTGDEQYF.

This clonotype was detected only a few times. This chain uses TRBV5-6 with TRBJ2-3, with TRBD1 matching over 7 bases. Germline V CDR1 and CDR2: SGHDT, YYEEEE. CDR3 length: 15 residues. V was pared by 4 bases and J by 0 bases, with 5 bases of the junction left unmatched. CDR3 sequence reads: CASSQGQHSTDTQYF. CDR3 DNA sequence: TGTGCCAGCAGCCAGGGACAGCATAGCACAGATACGCAGTATTTT.

The rearrangement uses TRBV12-3 or TRBV12-4 and TRBJ2-4; 8 positions agree with TRBD1. The CDR3 loop spans 14 amino acids. The J segment lost 3 bases and the V segment lost 6 bases, leaving 4 bases of the junction unmatched. As DNA, the CDR3 is TGTGCCAGCAGAGACGACAGGGGCAAAAACATTCAGTACTTC. It codes for CASRDDRGKNIQYF.

The chain combines TRBV3-1 with TRBJ2-7; TRBD1 might be the D (6 bases). V lost 0 bases and J 2 bases, leaving 11 bases between the germline ends. Per germline, CDR1 LGHDT and CDR2 YNNKEL (reference sequence). The CDR3 runs 15 residues. CDR3 in DNA: TGTGCCAGCAGCCAAGATTCCCGGGACACCTACGAGCAGTACTTC. This gives the protein CASSQDSRDTYEQYF.

This clonotype was seen a few times. Here the CDR3 DNA reads TGTGCCAGCAGTTGGGACAGGGGGCTTGACTATGGCTACACCTTC. The encoded protein is CASSWDRGLDYGYTF. This chain joins TRBV27 and TRBJ1-2, with TRBD1 matching over 12 bases. This CDR3 has 15 amino acids. With V trimmed by 4 bases and J by 3 bases, 3 bases remained unmatched. The germline gives CDR1 MNHEY, CDR2 SMNVEV (reference sequence).

This clonotype was detected a few times. The chain is built from TRBV4-3 and TRBJ2-7, with 13 bases fitting TRBD2. The length of the CDR3 is 14 residues. Germline loops: CDR1 LGHNA, CDR2 YSLEER. The V and J ends lost 4 bases and 7 bases, in that order; junction bases with no gene match: 4. CDR3 DNA sequence: TGCGCCAGCAGCCGACTAGCGGGAGGTAGGGAGCAGTACTTC. Its protein product is CASSRLAGGREQYF.

This clonotype was counted only a few times. The J gene is TRBJ2-1, the V gene TRBV6-2 or TRBV6-3; maybe TRBD2 (6 bases). The V end was cut by 5 bases, the J end by 9 bases, with 14 bases between. This CDR3 has 13 amino acids. Per the germline V gene, CDR1 is MNHEY and CDR2 is SVGEGT. The CDR3 loop is CASSNTSPGEQFF. As DNA, the CDR3 is TGTGCCAGCAGTAACACTAGCCCGGGTGAGCAGTTCTTC.

This clonotype was picked up a small number of times. V is TRBV2 and J is TRBJ1-2; 8 nucleotides agree with TRBD1. Trimming at V came to 9 bases and at J to 3 bases, leaving 3 bases not matched to a gene. The CDR3 covers 12 residues. Germline lookup yields CDR1 SNHLY and CDR2 FYNNEI. This chain's CDR3 is CARTGVYYGYTF. Here the CDR3 DNA reads TGTGCCAGGACAGGGGTTTACTATGGCTACACCTTC.

The CDR3 here is CASSYGVVGGEQYF. In DNA form, the CDR3 reads TGTGCCAGCAGTTACGGGGTAGTAGGCGGCGAGCAGTACTTC. V gene TRBV6-5 combines with J gene TRBJ2-7; D is undetermined. Germline V gene sequence: CDR1 MNHEY, CDR2 SVGAGI. V lost 2 bases and J lost 6, with 14 bases in between. The CDR3 consists of 14 residues.

This clonotype was detected only a few times. This sequence joins TRBV6-5 and TRBJ1-5; D is unclear. Per germline, CDR1 MNHEY and CDR2 SVGAGI. This CDR3 contains 13 residues. Trimming left V 4 bases short and J 3 bases short, with 7 bases between. The CDR3 DNA reads TGTGCCAGCAGTTTACGGTTCAATCAGCCCCAGCATTTT. Its translation is CASSLRFNQPQHF.

This clonotype was detected a few times. The chain links TRBV2 to TRBJ2-2; 7 nucleotides agree with TRBD2. Trimming took 7 bases from V and 1 from J; bases not matched to a gene: 6. This CDR3 is 15 amino acids long. CDR1 and CDR2 (germline): SNHLY, FYNNEI. Written as DNA, the CDR3 is TGTGCCAGCACCCCTAGCGGAGGGAACACCGGGGAGCTGTTTTTT. Translation: CASTPSGGNTGELFF.

This clonotype has just a few counts. The chain has TRBV25-1 and TRBJ1-5; 8 nucleotides line up with TRBD1. The CDR3 is 14 amino acids. The germline CDR1 and CDR2 sequences are MGHDK and SYGVNS. The ends lost 5 bases at V and 6 bases at J; junction bases unmatched: 6. The CDR3 loop reads CASSPDREGQPQHF. The CDR3 DNA reads as TGTGCCAGCAGTCCGGACAGGGAAGGTCAGCCCCAGCATTTT.

This clonotype was counted many times. V usage is TRBV7-6 and J usage is TRBJ2-1, with 9 bases matching TRBD1. V lost 0 bases, J lost 6 bases, and 6 bases stayed unmatched. CDR1 SGHVS and CDR2 FNYEAQ come from the germline V gene. This CDR3 has 16 residues. CDR3: CASSLALGQGLNEQFF. The DNA for the CDR3 is TGTGCCAGCAGCTTAGCGCTAGGACAGGGGCTCAATGAGCAGTTCTTC.

This clonotype was detected a few times. The rearrangement joins TRBV24-1 to TRBJ2-1; 13 nucleotides agree with TRBD2. The V gene's germline CDR1 is KGHDR and CDR2 SFDVKD. V shed 4 bases and J 7 bases; nucleotides not matched to a gene: 9. There are 17 residues in the CDR3. CDR3 loop: CATSEGTGTSGKNEQFF. CDR3 bases: TGTGCCACCAGTGAAGGAACCGGGACTAGCGGGAAGAATGAGCAGTTCTTC.

CDR3 coding DNA: TGTGCCAGCAGCTTTGGACAGGGCCCCGCCGAGACCCAGTACTTC. It is translated as CASSFGQGPAETQYF. V and J are TRBV7-9 and TRBJ2-5, with 8 bases identical to TRBD1. CDR3 length: 15 residues. V was clipped by 3 bases and J by 5 bases; unmatched bases: 8. Germline V gene sequence: CDR1 SEHNR, CDR2 FQNEAQ (reference sequence).

The J gene is TRBJ1-5, the V gene TRBV15, with no clear D. The germline gives CDR1 LNHNV, CDR2 YYDKDF (reference sequence). The CDR3 covers 15 residues. The V and J ends lost 0 bases and 2 bases respectively, with 8 bases between them. CDR3 in amino acids: CATSRDGRGNQPQHF. The CDR3 DNA reads as TGTGCCACCAGCAGAGACGGGAGGGGCAATCAGCCCCAGCATTTT.

This clonotype was counted many times. This chain joins TRBV29-1 and TRBJ1-4, with 7 bases that match TRBD1. Germline lookup yields CDR1 SQVTM and CDR2 ANQGSEA. The CDR3 consists of 14 residues. V lost 4 bases to trimming and J lost 3 bases; unmatched junction nucleotides: 5. The CDR3 nucleotides read TGCAGCGTTGGCCACAGGGGTTCTAATGAAAAACTGTTTTTT. This encodes CSVGHRGSNEKLFF.

The rearrangement joins TRBV5-5 to TRBJ2-5; D not certain. The V end lost 0 bases, the J end lost 1 base, and 16 bases lay between the germline ends. CDR1 and CDR2 from the germline V gene are SGHKS and YYEKEE (reference sequence). This CDR3 region has 17 residues. The DNA for the CDR3 is TGTGCCAGCAGCTTGGTGGCAGTGACAAGCGTCCAAGAGACCCAGTACTTC. Translated, it gives CASSLVAVTSVQETQYF.

This clonotype has a handful of counts. The V call is TRBV30, the J call TRBJ2-1; D might be TRBD2 (5 bases). The germline V and J ends were trimmed by 0 bases and 0 bases, with 12 bases remaining between them. Germline V CDR1 and CDR2: GTSNPN, SVGIG (reference sequence). CDR3 length: 16 residues. This chain's CDR3 is CAWSVGRASSYNEQFF. The CDR3 region has the DNA TGTGCCTGGAGTGTCGGGCGGGCGAGCTCCTACAATGAGCAGTTCTTC.